This TCR beta chain derives from a study of T cell clonality in common variable immunodeficiency. Looked up from germline, CDR1 is MNHNS and CDR2 is SASEGT. The CDR3 spans 15 residues. J lost 5 bases, V lost 0 bases, and 6 bases had no gene match. Here immunoSEQ multiplex PCR was the method, and the copy in TCRdb shows in-frame clones only, minus some. The table records 40,000 to 60,000 clones without singletons, the ten largest covering about 1.8%. This clone was recorded at least ten times. Its target is unknown. The CDR3 end is not reached by the read, which stops 3 residues before it; the germline J gene fills it in. Each donor provided 5 to 8 ml of heparinized whole blood. Broader study findings: Compared with healthy controls, CVID subjects showed increased TCRbeta clonality, mostly in about a third.

The material sequenced was peripheral blood mononuclear cells. The TCR comes from a person aged 18 to 75 in good health. This chain connects TRBV6-1 to TRBJ1-1, with TRBD1 matching over 7 bases. This CDR3 reads CASSEATGWRTEAFF. The CDR3 DNA, read in part, is TGTGCCAGCAGTGAAGCGACAGGGTGGCGGACTGAA.